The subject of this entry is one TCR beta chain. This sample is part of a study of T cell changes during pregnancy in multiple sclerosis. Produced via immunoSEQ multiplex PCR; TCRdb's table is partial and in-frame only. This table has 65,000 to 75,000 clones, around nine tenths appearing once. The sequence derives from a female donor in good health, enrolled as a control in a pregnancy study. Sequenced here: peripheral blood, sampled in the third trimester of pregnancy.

CDR3 in amino acids: CASSGTSLGEQYF. CDR3 nucleotide sequence: TGTGCCAGCAGCGGGACTAGCTTGGGCGAGCAGTACTTC. The genes are TRBV9 and TRBJ2-7, with 8 bases identical to TRBD2. CDR3 length equals 13 residues. CDR1 SGDLS and CDR2 YYNGEE come from the germline V gene. V lost 3 bases and J lost 6; bases outside the gene matches: 5.